This is a list of T cell receptor beta chains from one sample in a study of cytomegalovirus exposure and HLA in healthy donors. Method: immunoSEQ multiplex PCR; TCRdb's copy keeps in-frame clones and lacks some. The data contain fewer than 130,000 clones, 60% to 85% of them seen just once; the ten biggest clones take up approximately 5.3%. Sample: PBMCs. The receptors derive from a female donor in good health and CMV-seropositive. Each CDR3 is given with its conserved first and last residue. The order of the fields is CDR3 DNA, CDR3 protein, J gene, D gene, V gene, clone size. A D gene is named only where the DNA matches it firmly. A clone size is listed for some rows: how often the clone was seen (once, few, many), or a class if it is expanded.

CDR3 DNA: TGTGCCAGTAGTTTGGCCGTGAACACTGAAGCTTTCTTT
CDR3 protein: CASSLAVNTEAFF
J gene: TRBJ1-1
D gene: NA
V gene: TRBV19
clone size: few

CDR3 DNA: TGTGCCACCAGCAGAGAAGGGGCAGGGTATGGCTACACCTTC
CDR3 protein: CATSREGAGYGYTF
J gene: TRBJ1-2
D gene: NA
V gene: TRBV15
clone size: NA

CDR3 DNA: TGTGCCAGCAGTCCAGGACAGGGCCAAGAGACCCAGTACTTC
CDR3 protein: CASSPGQGQETQYF
J gene: TRBJ2-5
D gene: TRBD1
V gene: TRBV27
clone size: few

CDR3 DNA: TGCGCCAGCAGCTTGGAAGTGGTAGCGGGGGGAATCTACGAGCAGTACTTC
CDR3 protein: CASSLEVVAGGIYEQYF
J gene: TRBJ2-7
D gene: TRBD2
V gene: TRBV5-1
clone size: NA

CDR3 DNA: TGTGCCAGCAGCCAGGTACGACAGGGGGCGAACACTGAAGCTTTCTTT
CDR3 protein: CASSQVRQGANTEAFF
J gene: TRBJ1-1
D gene: TRBD1
V gene: TRBV7-8
clone size: few

CDR3 DNA: TGTGCCAGCAGCGTAGTAGGGGGGGGCTATGATGAGCAGTTCTTC
CDR3 protein: CASSVVGGGYDEQFF
J gene: TRBJ2-1
D gene: NA
V gene: TRBV9
clone size: NA

CDR3 DNA: TGTGCCAGCAGTCCCGGTCCAGGGTGGGAGACCCAGTACTTC
CDR3 protein: CASSPGPGWETQYF
J gene: TRBJ2-5
D gene: NA
V gene: TRBV27
clone size: NA

CDR3 DNA: TGTGCCACCAGCAGGGCGGGAGTGGAAGATACGCAGTATTTT
CDR3 protein: CATSRAGVEDTQYF
J gene: TRBJ2-3
D gene: TRBD2
V gene: TRBV15
clone size: NA

CDR3 DNA: TGTGCCATCCGGGACAGCGGCGGCAGGAACACTGAAGCTTTCTTT
CDR3 protein: CAIRDSGGRNTEAFF
J gene: TRBJ1-1
D gene: TRBD1
V gene: TRBV10-3
clone size: once

CDR3 DNA: TGCGCCAGCACGGACGGTATTCAGGGGGGAGAGGCTGAAGCTTTCTTT
CDR3 protein: CASTDGIQGGEAEAFF
J gene: TRBJ1-1
D gene: TRBD1
V gene: TRBV5-1
clone size: NA